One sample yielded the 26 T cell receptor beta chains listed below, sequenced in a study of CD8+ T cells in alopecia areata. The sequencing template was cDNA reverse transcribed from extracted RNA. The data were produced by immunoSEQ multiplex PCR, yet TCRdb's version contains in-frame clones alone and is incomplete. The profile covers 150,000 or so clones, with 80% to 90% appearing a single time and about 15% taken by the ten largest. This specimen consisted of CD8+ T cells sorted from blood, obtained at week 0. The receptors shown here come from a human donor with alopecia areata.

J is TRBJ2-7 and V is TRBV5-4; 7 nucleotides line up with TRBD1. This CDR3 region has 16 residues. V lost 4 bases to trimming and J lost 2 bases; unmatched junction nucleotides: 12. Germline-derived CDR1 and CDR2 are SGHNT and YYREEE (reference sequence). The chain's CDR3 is CASSTSGGTGAYEQYF. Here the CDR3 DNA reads TGTGCCAGCAGCACGTCCGGTGGAACAGGGGCCTACGAGCAGTACTTC. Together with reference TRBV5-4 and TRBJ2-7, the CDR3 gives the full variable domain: ETGVTQSPTHLIKTRGQQVTLRCSSQSGHNTVSWYQQALGQGPQFIFQYYREEENGRGNFPPRFSGLQFPNYSSELNVNALELDDSALYLCASSTSGGTGAYEQYFGPGTRLTVT.

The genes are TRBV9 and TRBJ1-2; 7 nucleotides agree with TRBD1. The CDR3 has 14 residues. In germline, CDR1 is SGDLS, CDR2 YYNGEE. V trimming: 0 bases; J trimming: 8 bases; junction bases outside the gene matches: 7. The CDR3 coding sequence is TGTGCCAGCAGCGTAGGGGCACAGGGGAACGGCTACACCTTC. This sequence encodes CASSVGAQGNGYTF.

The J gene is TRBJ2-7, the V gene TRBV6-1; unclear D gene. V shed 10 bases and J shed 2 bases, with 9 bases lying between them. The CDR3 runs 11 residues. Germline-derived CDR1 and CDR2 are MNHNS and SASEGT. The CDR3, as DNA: TGTGCCATCCGAAGGGCCTACGAGCAGTACTTC. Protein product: CAIRRAYEQYF.

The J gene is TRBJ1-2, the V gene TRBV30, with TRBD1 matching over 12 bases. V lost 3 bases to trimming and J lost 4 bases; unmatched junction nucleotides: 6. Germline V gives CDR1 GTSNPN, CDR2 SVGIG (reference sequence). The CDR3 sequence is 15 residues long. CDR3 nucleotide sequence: TGTGCCTGGAGCCCTGGGACAGGGGGCAGCTATGGCTACACCTTC. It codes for CAWSPGTGGSYGYTF.

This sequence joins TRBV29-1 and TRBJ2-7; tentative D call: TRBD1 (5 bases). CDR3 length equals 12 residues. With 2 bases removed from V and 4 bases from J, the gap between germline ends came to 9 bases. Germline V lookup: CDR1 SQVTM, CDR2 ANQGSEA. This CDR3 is CSVETRVYEQYF. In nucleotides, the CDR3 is TGCAGCGTTGAAACCAGGGTGTACGAGCAGTACTTC.

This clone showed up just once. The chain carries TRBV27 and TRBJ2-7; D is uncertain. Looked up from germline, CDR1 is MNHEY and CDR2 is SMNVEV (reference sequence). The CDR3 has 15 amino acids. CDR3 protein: CATSEWSNPPYEQYF. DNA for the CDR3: TGTGCTACTTCGGAGTGGAGTAACCCCCCTTACGAGCAGTACTTC.

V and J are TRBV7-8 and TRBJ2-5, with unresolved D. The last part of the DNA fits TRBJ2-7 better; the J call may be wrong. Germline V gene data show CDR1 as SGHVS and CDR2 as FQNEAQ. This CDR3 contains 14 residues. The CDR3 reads CASSFDTGSYEQYF. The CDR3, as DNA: TGTGCCAGCAGCTTCGACACTGGGTCCTACGAGCAGTACTTC.

The CDR3 protein is CASSLAGGTKLFF. CDR3 DNA: TGTGCCAGCAGCTTAGCCGGAGGGACTAAACTGTTTTTT. The chain has TRBV7-2 and TRBJ2-2; 7 bases are a match to TRBD2. Germline CDR1 SGHTA, CDR2 FQGNSA. This CDR3 is 13 amino acids long. The V segment lost 0 bases and the J segment 14 bases; nucleotides outside the gene matches: 6.

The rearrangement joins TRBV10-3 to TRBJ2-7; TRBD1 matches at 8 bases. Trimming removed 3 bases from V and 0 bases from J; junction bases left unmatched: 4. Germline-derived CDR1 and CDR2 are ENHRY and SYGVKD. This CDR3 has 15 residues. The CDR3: CAISEPGQASYEQYF. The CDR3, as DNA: TGTGCCATCAGTGAACCGGGACAGGCCTCCTACGAGCAGTACTTC.

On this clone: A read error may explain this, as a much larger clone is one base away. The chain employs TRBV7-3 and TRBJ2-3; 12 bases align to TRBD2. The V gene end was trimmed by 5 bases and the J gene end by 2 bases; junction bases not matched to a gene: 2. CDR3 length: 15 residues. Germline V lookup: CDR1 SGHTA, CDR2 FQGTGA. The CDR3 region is CASSPSGGATDTQYF. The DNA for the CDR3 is TGTGCCAGCAGCCCTAGCGGGGGGGCCACAGATACGCAGTATTTT.

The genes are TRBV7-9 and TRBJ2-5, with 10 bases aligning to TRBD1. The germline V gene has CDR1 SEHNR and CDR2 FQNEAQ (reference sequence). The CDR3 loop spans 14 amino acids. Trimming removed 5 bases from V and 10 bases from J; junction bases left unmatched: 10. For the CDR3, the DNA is TGTGCCAGCAGCCGTGACAGGGGGCTATTGATCCAGTACTTC. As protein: CASSRDRGLLIQYF.

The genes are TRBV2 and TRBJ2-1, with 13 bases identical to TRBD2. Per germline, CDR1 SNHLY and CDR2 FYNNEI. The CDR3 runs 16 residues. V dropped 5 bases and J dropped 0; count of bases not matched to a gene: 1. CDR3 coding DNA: TGTGCCAGCAGTAGACTAGCGGGAGGCTCCTACAATGAGCAGTTCTTC. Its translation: CASSRLAGGSYNEQFF. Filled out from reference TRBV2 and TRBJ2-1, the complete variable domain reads EPEVTQTPSHQVTQMGQEVILRCVPISNHLYFYWYRQILGQKVEFLVSFYNNEISEKSEIFDDQFSVERPDGSNFTLKIRSTKLEDSAMYFCASSRLAGGSYNEQFFGPGTRLTVL.

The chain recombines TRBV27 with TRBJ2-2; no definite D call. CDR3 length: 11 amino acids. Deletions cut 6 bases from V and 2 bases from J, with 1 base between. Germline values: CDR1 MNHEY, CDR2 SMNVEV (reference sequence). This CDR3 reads CASRNTGELFF. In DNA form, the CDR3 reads TGTGCCAGCAGAAACACCGGGGAGCTGTTTTTT.

CDR3 amino acids: CASSQNLVGYDSSYNEQFF. Written as DNA, the CDR3 is TGTGCCAGCAGCCAAAACCTCGTGGGCTACGATAGCTCCTACAATGAGCAGTTCTTC. The chain employs TRBV14 and TRBJ2-1; D call uncertain. The CDR3 contains 19 residues. V shed 2 bases and J shed 0 bases, with 20 bases lying between them. The germline V gene has CDR1 SGHDN and CDR2 FVKESK.

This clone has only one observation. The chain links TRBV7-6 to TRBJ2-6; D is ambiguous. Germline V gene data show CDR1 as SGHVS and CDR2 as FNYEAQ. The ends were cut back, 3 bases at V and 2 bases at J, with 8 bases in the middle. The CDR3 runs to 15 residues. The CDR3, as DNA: TGTGCCAGCAGCTTGGGCCCTACTGGGGCCAACGTCCTGACTTTC. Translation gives CASSLGPTGANVLTF.

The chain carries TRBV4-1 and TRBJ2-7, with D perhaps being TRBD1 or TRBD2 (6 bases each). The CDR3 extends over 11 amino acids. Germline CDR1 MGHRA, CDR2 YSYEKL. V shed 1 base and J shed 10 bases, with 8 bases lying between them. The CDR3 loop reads CASSQGGAQYF. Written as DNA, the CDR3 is TGCGCCAGCAGCCAAGGGGGGGCCCAGTACTTC.

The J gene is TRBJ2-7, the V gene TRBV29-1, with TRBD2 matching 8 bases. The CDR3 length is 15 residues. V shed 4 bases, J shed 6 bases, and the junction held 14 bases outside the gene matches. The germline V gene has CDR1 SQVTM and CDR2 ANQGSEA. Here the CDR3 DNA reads TGCAGCGTTGCGGGAGGGGAGGACTTCTTCCCCGAGCAGTACTTC. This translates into CSVAGGEDFFPEQYF.

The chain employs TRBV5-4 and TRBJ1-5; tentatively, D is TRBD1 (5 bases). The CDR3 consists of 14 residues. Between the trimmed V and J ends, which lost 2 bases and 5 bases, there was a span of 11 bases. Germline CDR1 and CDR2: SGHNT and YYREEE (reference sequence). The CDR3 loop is CASSFLGDDQPQHF. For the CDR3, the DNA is TGTGCCAGCAGCTTTTTAGGGGACGATCAGCCCCAGCATTTT. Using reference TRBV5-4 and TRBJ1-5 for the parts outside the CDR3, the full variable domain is ETGVTQSPTHLIKTRGQQVTLRCSSQSGHNTVSWYQQALGQGPQFIFQYYREEENGRGNFPPRFSGLQFPNYSSELNVNALELDDSALYLCASSFLGDDQPQHFGDGTRLSIL.

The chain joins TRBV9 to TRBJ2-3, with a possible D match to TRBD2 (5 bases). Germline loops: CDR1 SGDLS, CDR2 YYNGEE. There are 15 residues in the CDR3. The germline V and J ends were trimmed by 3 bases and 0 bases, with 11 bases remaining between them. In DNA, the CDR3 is TGTGCCAGCAGCGCCGGAGGTCCCAGCACAGATACGCAGTATTTT. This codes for CASSAGGPSTDTQYF. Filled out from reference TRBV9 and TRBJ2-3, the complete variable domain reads DSGVTQTPKHLITATGQRVTLRCSPRSGDLSVYWYQQSLDQGLQFLIQYYNGEERAKGNILERFSAQQFPDLHSELNLSSLELGDSALYFCASSAGGPSTDTQYFGPGTRLTVL.

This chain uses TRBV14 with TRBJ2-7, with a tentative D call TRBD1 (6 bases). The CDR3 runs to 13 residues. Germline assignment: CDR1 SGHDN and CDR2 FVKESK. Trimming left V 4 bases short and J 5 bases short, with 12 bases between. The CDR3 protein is CASSLLQGNEQYF. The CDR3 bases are TGTGCCAGCAGCCTACTACAGGGAAACGAGCAGTACTTC.

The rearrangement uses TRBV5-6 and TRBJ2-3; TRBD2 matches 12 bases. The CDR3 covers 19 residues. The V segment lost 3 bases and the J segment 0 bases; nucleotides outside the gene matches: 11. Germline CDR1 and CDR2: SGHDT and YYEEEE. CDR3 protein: CASSSQDPGTSGSTDTQYF. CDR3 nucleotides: TGTGCCAGCAGCTCCCAAGATCCCGGGACTAGCGGGAGCACAGATACGCAGTATTTT.

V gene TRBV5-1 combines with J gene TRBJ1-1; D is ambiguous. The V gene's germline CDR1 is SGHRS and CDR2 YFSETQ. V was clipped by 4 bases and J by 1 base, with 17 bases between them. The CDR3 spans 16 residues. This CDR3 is CASSPPRGYRNTEAFF. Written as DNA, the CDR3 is TGCGCCAGCAGCCCACCCCGGGGATACAGGAACACTGAAGCTTTCTTT.

CDR3 in DNA: TGCGCCAGCAGCTTGATTGGAGCAGATACGCAGTATTTT. It yields the protein CASSLIGADTQYF. The V and J genes are TRBV5-1 and TRBJ2-3; D gene ambiguous. The CDR3 extends over 13 amino acids. The V gene's germline CDR1 is SGHRS and CDR2 YFSETQ. V was cut by 1 base and J by 4 bases, with 7 bases left in between.

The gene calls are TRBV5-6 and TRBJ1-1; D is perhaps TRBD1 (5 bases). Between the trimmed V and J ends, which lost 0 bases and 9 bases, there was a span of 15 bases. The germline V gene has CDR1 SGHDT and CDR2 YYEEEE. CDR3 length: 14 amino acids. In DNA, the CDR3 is TGTGCCAGCAGCTTGGCGGGACTCCTACCGCAAGCTTTCTTT. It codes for CASSLAGLLPQAFF.

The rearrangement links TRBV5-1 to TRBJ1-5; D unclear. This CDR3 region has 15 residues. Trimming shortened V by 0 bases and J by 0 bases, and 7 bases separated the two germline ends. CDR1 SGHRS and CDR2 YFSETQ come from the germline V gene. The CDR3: CASSLVPGSNQPQHF. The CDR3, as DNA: TGCGCCAGCAGCTTGGTTCCGGGTAGCAATCAGCCCCAGCATTTT.

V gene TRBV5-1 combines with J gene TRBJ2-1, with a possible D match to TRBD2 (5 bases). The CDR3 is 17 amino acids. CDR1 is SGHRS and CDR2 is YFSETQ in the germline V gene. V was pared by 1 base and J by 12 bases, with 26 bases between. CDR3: CASSLRVERLEAPGQFF. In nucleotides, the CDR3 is TGCGCCAGCAGCTTGAGGGTCGAGAGACTGGAGGCTCCTGGGCAGTTCTTC.